Listed here are 14 T cell receptor beta chains from one sample, sequenced in a study of blood T cell repertoires in COVID-19. Only in-frame clones appear in the TCRdb table, and some are missing; sequencing was by immunoSEQ multiplex PCR. This table holds around 300,000 clones, more than 80% found once. The sequenced sample consisted of PBMCs or T cells enriched from blood (not recorded which). The source of these receptors is a woman under 30 who had recovered from COVID-19.

The J gene is TRBJ1-1, the V gene TRBV18, with TRBD1 matching over 9 bases. The CDR3 is 15 amino acids. With V trimmed by 4 bases and J by 4 bases, 7 bases remained unmatched. Germline CDR1 KGHSH, CDR2 LQKENI. The CDR3 DNA follows: TGTGCCAGCTCACGAGAGCGACAGGGGGGCACTGAAGCTTTCTTT. This gives the protein CASSRERQGGTEAFF.

The rearrangement joins TRBV6-5 to TRBJ2-1; maybe TRBD2 (7 bases). Germline CDR1 reads MNHEY; CDR2 reads SVGAGI. V lost 2 bases and J lost 4, with 15 bases in between. There are 16 residues in the CDR3. The DNA of the CDR3 is TGTGCCAGCAGTTACGGGGGGGGCGGTCCTTACAATGAGCAGTTCTTC. Its protein is CASSYGGGGPYNEQFF.

This sequence joins TRBV5-1 and TRBJ2-5, with 9 bases that match TRBD2. Germline V gene data show CDR1 as SGHRS and CDR2 as YFSETQ. Trimming at V came to 2 bases and at J to 1 base, leaving 3 bases not matched to a gene. The CDR3 is made up of 15 amino acids. In DNA form, the CDR3 reads TGCGCCAGCAGCTTCCCAGCGGGGGGCCAAGAGACCCAGTACTTC. It codes for CASSFPAGGQETQYF.

V gene TRBV9 combines with J gene TRBJ2-7, with 8 nucleotides matching TRBD1. Trimming took 4 bases from V and 4 from J; bases not matched to a gene: 7. Germline values: CDR1 SGDLS, CDR2 YYNGEE. CDR3 length equals 14 residues. The CDR3 nucleotides read TGTGCCAGCAGCCCTGGACAGGGTGGGTACGAGCAGTACTTC. As protein: CASSPGQGGYEQYF.

The V call is TRBV18, the J call TRBJ1-2, with TRBD1 as a possible D gene (5 bases). V was clipped by 3 bases and J by 4 bases, with 12 bases between them. This CDR3 is 14 amino acids long. The germline V gene has CDR1 KGHSH and CDR2 LQKENI. The CDR3 here is CASSPENGGYGYTF. The CDR3, as DNA: TGTGCCAGCTCACCGGAGAACGGGGGCTATGGCTACACCTTC.

This chain joins TRBV7-3 and TRBJ1-1, with TRBD1 as a possible D gene (5 bases). Trimming removed 2 bases at V and 7 bases at J, with 11 bases between. The CDR3 is 13 amino acids. Germline values: CDR1 SGHTA, CDR2 FQGTGA. The CDR3 DNA reads TGTGCCAGCAGCTTAGGAGGGGCTAATGAAGCTTTCTTT. Protein: CASSLGGANEAFF.

At least ten counts were recorded for this clone. The chain is built from TRBV4-1 and TRBJ2-7; D might be TRBD2 (6 bases). Trimming stripped 2 bases from V and 1 base from J, with 12 bases between. This CDR3 has 15 residues. From germline, CDR1 is MGHRA and CDR2 YSYEKL. CDR3 in DNA: TGCGCCAGCAGCCAATCCCAGGAGGGGTCCTACGAGCAGTACTTC. This gives the protein CASSQSQEGSYEQYF.

Concerning this clone itself: Other DNA sequences of this sample code for an identical CDR3. The chain couples TRBV24-1 to TRBJ2-1; the D gene is possibly TRBD1 (5 bases). In germline, CDR1 is KGHDR, CDR2 SFDVKD. V was pared by 3 bases and J by 4 bases, with 9 bases between. The CDR3 contains 14 residues. The CDR3 bases are TGTGCCACCAGTGATGGTGACAGTTACAATGAGCAGTTCTTC. This sequence encodes CATSDGDSYNEQFF.

The J gene is TRBJ1-1, the V gene TRBV6-5, with TRBD1 matching 9 bases. Per germline, CDR1 MNHEY and CDR2 SVGAGI. Unmatched junction bases numbered 14, after V lost 8 bases and J lost 7 bases. This CDR3 has 15 amino acids. The CDR3 is CASRWAGTGSGEAFF. The CDR3 coding sequence is TGTGCCAGCCGCTGGGCCGGGACAGGGAGTGGTGAAGCTTTCTTT.

This sequence joins TRBV11-3 and TRBJ1-5, with a weak D call TRBD1 (6 bases). V was trimmed by 6 bases and J by 3 bases, leaving 15 bases between them. The CDR3 has 15 residues. CDR1 and CDR2 from the germline V gene are SGHNT and YENEEA. In DNA form, the CDR3 reads TGTGCCAGCAGTTGGGGTGGACAGTACAATCAGCCCCAGCATTTT. Protein product: CASSWGGQYNQPQHF. Full variable domain (remainder filled in from reference TRBV11-3 and TRBJ1-5): EAGVVQSPRYKIIEKKQPVAFWCNPISGHNTLYWYLQNLGQGPELLIRYENEEAVDDSQLPKDRFSAERLKGVDSTLKIQPAELGDSAVYLCASSWGGQYNQPQHFGDGTRLSIL.

V and J are TRBV6-5 and TRBJ2-7, with D maybe TRBD1 (6 bases). The V gene's germline CDR1 is MNHEY and CDR2 SVGAGI. This CDR3 has 15 residues. Deletions cut 5 bases from V and 0 bases from J, with 14 bases between. CDR3 DNA sequence: TGTGCCAGCAGTACAGGGTGGCAGGGCTCCTACGAGCAGTACTTC. Its translation is CASSTGWQGSYEQYF.

The V call is TRBV10-2, the J call TRBJ2-3; no definite D call. Trimming cost V 4 bases and J 0 bases, with 5 bases left between them. Per the germline V gene, CDR1 is WSHSY and CDR2 is SAAADI. The CDR3 has 13 amino acids. The CDR3 DNA sequence: TGCGCCAGCAGTGTATCCAGCACAGATACGCAGTATTTT. This codes for CASSVSSTDTQYF.

The chain uses TRBV28 and TRBJ2-3, with D unclear. The V gene's germline CDR1 is MDHEN and CDR2 SYDVKM. The CDR3 has 13 residues. The germline V and J ends were trimmed by 3 bases and 2 bases, with 6 bases remaining between them. CDR3 coding DNA: TGTGCCAGCAGTTTGCGGATCACAGATACGCAGTATTTT. Translating gives CASSLRITDTQYF.

The chain carries TRBV7-6 and TRBJ2-3; 8 nucleotides agree with TRBD1. CDR1 is SGHVS, CDR2 FNYEAQ, per germline. The CDR3 has 19 residues. J gave up 2 bases and V 4 bases, and 17 bases lay outside the gene matches. CDR3 amino acids: CASSSVNGYRGEDTDTQYF. The DNA for the CDR3 is TGTGCCAGCAGCTCCGTGAACGGTTACAGGGGGGAAGACACAGATACGCAGTATTTT.